Following are 30 T cell receptor beta chains from one sample sequenced in a study of blood T cell repertoires in COVID-19. Only in-frame clones appear in the TCRdb table, and some are missing; sequencing was by immunoSEQ multiplex PCR. Among over 85,000 clones, around three quarters were seen once, and the ten largest hold 7.6%. The material sequenced was peripheral blood. These receptors all stem from a woman aged 55-70 years with acute or convalescent COVID-19.

This clone was seen ten or more times. J is TRBJ2-1 and V is TRBV29-1, with 9 bases fitting TRBD1. The V gene end was trimmed by 7 bases and the J gene end by 4 bases; junction bases not matched to a gene: 8. Germline values: CDR1 SQVTM, CDR2 ANQGSEA. The CDR3 spans 14 residues. The CDR3 sequence: CSAGTGWIYNEQFF. DNA for the CDR3: TGCAGCGCGGGGACAGGGTGGATTTACAATGAGCAGTTCTTC.

The V gene is TRBV30, the J gene TRBJ2-7; D remains ambiguous. This CDR3 spans 16 amino acids. Germline CDR1 GTSNPN, CDR2 SVGIG (reference sequence). Trimming removed 3 bases at V and 0 bases at J, with 18 bases between. This CDR3 is CAWSGFEPMSSYEQYF. Written as DNA, the CDR3 is TGTGCCTGGAGCGGGTTTGAACCGATGAGCTCCTACGAGCAGTACTTC.

The V and J genes are TRBV7-9 and TRBJ1-2, with 9 nucleotides matching TRBD1. The V and J ends lost 4 bases and 5 bases, in that order; junction bases with no gene match: 2. The CDR3 length is 13 residues. The germline gives CDR1 SEHNR, CDR2 FQNEAQ (reference sequence). The CDR3 sequence is CASSSDRGYGYTF. The CDR3 DNA sequence: TGTGCCAGCAGCTCAGACAGGGGGTATGGCTACACCTTC.

This clone came up a few times. The chain links TRBV28 to TRBJ2-6, with a possible D match to TRBD1 (5 bases). Germline CDR1 and CDR2: MDHEN and SYDVKM. This CDR3 is built from 15 residues. Trimming took off 6 bases at V and 0 bases at J, with 9 bases between the two ends. CDR3: CASSLDSSGANVLTF. CDR3 nucleotides: TGTGCCAGCAGCCTAGACAGCTCTGGGGCCAACGTCCTGACTTTC.

This clone was found a few times. The CDR3 region has the DNA TGTGCCAGCAGTCTGGACAGGGGGCAGGGTTCACCCCTCCACTTT. The encoded protein is CASSLDRGQGSPLHF. The rearrangement joins TRBV14 to TRBJ1-6, with 11 bases matching TRBD1. Germline-derived CDR1 and CDR2 are SGHDN and FVKESK. This CDR3 has 15 amino acids. The V gene end was trimmed by 6 bases and the J gene end by 9 bases; junction bases not matched to a gene: 7.

The rearrangement links TRBV11-2 to TRBJ1-3; TRBD1 agrees at 7 bases. V was pared by 5 bases and J by 0 bases, with 7 bases of the junction left unmatched. Per the germline V gene, CDR1 is SGHAT and CDR2 is FQNNGV. The CDR3 is made up of 16 amino acids. The CDR3 DNA is TGTGCCAGCAGCCAACTGACAGGGTCCTCTGGAAACACCATATATTTT. It is translated as CASSQLTGSSGNTIYF.

The J gene is TRBJ1-3, the V gene TRBV5-1; TRBD1 matches 7 bases. In germline, CDR1 is SGHRS, CDR2 YFSETQ. This CDR3 is built from 14 residues. V lost 0 bases and J lost 10; bases outside the gene matches: 7. The CDR3 is CASSLGGQDPTIYF. CDR3 in DNA: TGCGCCAGCAGCTTGGGAGGACAGGATCCGACCATATATTTT.

This rearrangement joins TRBV7-2 to TRBJ2-3; no firm D call. Germline-derived CDR1 and CDR2 are SGHTA and FQGNSA. The CDR3 covers 16 residues. The germline V and J ends were trimmed by 2 bases and 0 bases, with 12 bases remaining between them. CDR3 nucleotide sequence: TGTGCCAGCAGCTTAACGAGGAGACGGAGCACAGATACGCAGTATTTT. This encodes CASSLTRRRSTDTQYF.

This clone appeared once. The J gene is TRBJ2-3, the V gene TRBV2; 7 bases line up with TRBD1. Per the germline V gene, CDR1 is SNHLY and CDR2 is FYNNEI. The CDR3 has 15 amino acids. Germline trimming cut 2 bases from V and 6 bases from J; bases unmatched to any gene: 8. The CDR3 sequence: CASSESGTAADTQYF. CDR3 nucleotides: TGTGCCAGCAGTGAATCGGGGACAGCGGCGGATACGCAGTATTTT.

V usage is TRBV5-1 and J usage is TRBJ1-2; TRBD1 is a possible D gene (5 bases). Germline V gene lookup returns CDR1 SGHRS and CDR2 YFSETQ. V was trimmed by 1 base and J by 3 bases, leaving 16 bases between them. The length of the CDR3 is 16 residues. DNA of the CDR3: TGCGCCAGCAGCTTGTTCTCCGGGGGTCTGGACTATGGCTACACCTTC. Its protein product is CASSLFSGGLDYGYTF.

The rearrangement links TRBV4-3 to TRBJ1-1; D is possibly TRBD1 (5 bases). The CDR3 sequence is 15 residues long. V lost 4 bases and J 2 bases, leaving 14 bases between the germline ends. Per the germline V gene, CDR1 is LGHNA and CDR2 is YSLEER. The CDR3 region has the DNA TGCGCCAGCAGCCCGGACAAAGACTTCAACACTGAAGCTTTCTTT. As protein: CASSPDKDFNTEAFF.

This chain joins TRBV10-1 and TRBJ1-1; 10 positions match TRBD1. Per germline, CDR1 WNHNN and CDR2 SYGVQD (reference sequence). The V segment lost 5 bases and the J segment 8 bases; nucleotides outside the gene matches: 8. This CDR3 spans 14 amino acids. DNA of the CDR3: TGCGCCAGCAGTCTCGACAGGGGGCGCGTGGAAGCTTTCTTT. Translation gives CASSLDRGRVEAFF.

In this sample, this clone turned up a few times. The chain couples TRBV3-1 (or the pseudogene TRBV3-2) to TRBJ1-4, with a weak D call TRBD1 (6 bases). This CDR3 is built from 15 residues. Germline V CDR1 and CDR2: LGHDT, YNNKEL (reference sequence). Trimming removed 1 base at V and 4 bases at J, with 10 bases between. The CDR3 nucleotides are TGTGCCAGCAGCCAAGCAGGGGCGGGTAATGAAAAACTGTTTTTT. It is translated as CASSQAGAGNEKLFF.

The genes are TRBV20-1 and TRBJ2-3; D unresolved. V lost 3 bases and J 2 bases, leaving 9 bases between the germline ends. The germline V gene encodes CDR1 DFQATT and CDR2 SNEGSKA (reference sequence). The CDR3 is 13 residues long. CDR3: CSASSLFTDTQYF. CDR3 nucleotide sequence: TGCAGTGCTAGTTCGCTATTCACAGATACGCAGTATTTT.

The chain joins TRBV3-1 (or the pseudogene TRBV3-2) to TRBJ2-7; D might be TRBD1 (6 bases). Germline V gives CDR1 LGHDT, CDR2 YNNKEL (reference sequence). This CDR3 is 13 amino acids long. The V gene lost 5 bases and the J gene lost 3 bases, with 11 bases spanning the gap. The CDR3 bases are TGTGCCAGCAGCACGGGACATCGCTACGAGCAGTACTTC. Translating gives CASSTGHRYEQYF.

This clone is a singleton in its sample. The chain carries TRBV6-6 and TRBJ1-1, with 8 bases matching TRBD1. The CDR3 totals 14 residues. V shed 6 bases and J 1 base; nucleotides not matched to a gene: 4. Germline V lookup: CDR1 MNHNY, CDR2 SVGAGI (reference sequence). This chain's CDR3 is CASRLQGENTEAFF. CDR3 bases: TGTGCCAGCAGGCTACAGGGGGAGAACACTGAAGCTTTCTTT.

This clone was seen a few times. In DNA form, the CDR3 reads TGTGCCAGCAGTCGGGACAGTGGAGGAAATTCACCCCTCCACTTT. Translating it yields CASSRDSGGNSPLHF. This chain links TRBV6-4 with TRBJ1-6; TRBD1 matches at 7 bases. The length of the CDR3 is 15 residues. The trim removed 5 bases at V and 7 bases at J, leaving 8 bases unmatched. CDR1 is MRHNA, CDR2 SNTAGT, per germline.

The chain uses TRBV29-1 and TRBJ2-5, with D possibly being TRBD2 (5 bases). The V and J ends lost 0 bases and 5 bases respectively, with 10 bases between them. Germline V gene lookup returns CDR1 SQVTM and CDR2 ANQGSEA. This CDR3 has 13 residues. CDR3 loop: CSVEEFRRETQYF. CDR3 coding DNA: TGCAGCGTTGAAGAGTTTCGGAGGGAGACCCAGTACTTC.

The chain is built from TRBV9 and TRBJ2-5, with 10 bases lining up with TRBD1. This CDR3 has 15 amino acids. From germline, CDR1 is SGDLS and CDR2 YYNGEE. The V and J ends lost 3 bases and 3 bases, in that order; junction bases with no gene match: 5. This CDR3 reads CASSARTGGKETQYF. CDR3 nucleotides: TGTGCCAGCAGCGCGAGGACAGGGGGTAAAGAGACCCAGTACTTC.

The V gene is TRBV28, the J gene TRBJ1-3; D possibly corresponds to TRBD1 (5 bases). Germline V gene sequence: CDR1 MDHEN, CDR2 SYDVKM. This CDR3 comprises 14 residues. Deletions cut 2 bases from V and 4 bases from J, with 9 bases between. The CDR3, as DNA: TGTGCCAGCAGTTTAGACAGCCTAGGAAACACCATATATTTT. Residues: CASSLDSLGNTIYF. Complete variable domain (other parts from reference TRBV28 and TRBJ1-3): DVKVTQSSRYLVKRTGEKVFLECVQDMDHENMFWYRQDPGLGLRLIYFSYDVKMKEKGDIPEGYSVSREKKERFSLILESASTNQTSMYLCASSLDSLGNTIYFGEGSWLTVV.

The J gene is TRBJ1-1, the V gene TRBV5-4; TRBD1 might be the D (6 bases). Trimming removed 0 bases at V and 5 bases at J, with 8 bases between. Germline values: CDR1 SGHNT, CDR2 YYREEE (reference sequence). The CDR3 sequence is 13 residues long. The CDR3: CASSLGRGTEAFF. Here the CDR3 DNA reads TGTGCCAGCAGCTTGGGCAGGGGTACTGAAGCTTTCTTT.

V is TRBV28 and J is TRBJ2-5; D is unclear. Trimming took 3 bases from V and 4 from J, leaving 9 bases between them. The CDR3 length is 13 residues. Germline V gene data show CDR1 as MDHEN and CDR2 as SYDVKM. The CDR3 region has the DNA TGTGCCAGCAGTTTTGGGCATGTAGAGACCCAGTACTTC. Encoded protein: CASSFGHVETQYF.

The genes are TRBV3-1 (or the pseudogene TRBV3-2) and TRBJ1-3; the D gene is possibly TRBD1 (6 bases). This CDR3 is 15 amino acids long. CDR1 is LGHDT, CDR2 YNNKEL, per germline (reference sequence). The ends were cut back, 6 bases at V and 0 bases at J, with 12 bases in the middle. CDR3 DNA sequence: TGTGCCAGCAGGTTTTACAGGGACTCTGGAAACACCATATATTTT. It is translated as CASRFYRDSGNTIYF.

The V and J genes are TRBV28 and TRBJ2-7, with D perhaps TRBD1 (5 bases). Germline-derived CDR1 and CDR2 are MDHEN and SYDVKM. This CDR3 spans 14 amino acids. Trimming took 8 bases from V and 1 from J, leaving 15 bases between them. The CDR3, as DNA: TGTGCCAGCCAAAGTGCAGGGAAGTCCTACGAGCAGTACTTC. Its translation is CASQSAGKSYEQYF.

The chain combines TRBV5-8 with TRBJ2-1; 12 nucleotides align to TRBD2. Trimming cost V 4 bases and J 15 bases; bases outside gene matches: 14. CDR3 length: 15 residues. Germline V gene sequence: CDR1 SGHTS, CDR2 YDEGEE. The CDR3 region is CASSLTSGGTMSVFF. CDR3 bases: TGTGCCAGCAGCCTTACTAGCGGGGGGACAATGAGCGTGTTCTTC.

The chain employs TRBV6-2 or TRBV6-3 and TRBJ1-1, with 8 bases fitting TRBD1. V lost 3 bases to trimming and J lost 4 bases; unmatched junction nucleotides: 4. Germline V lookup: CDR1 MNHEY, CDR2 SVGEGT. The CDR3 covers 14 residues. CDR3 in DNA: TGTGCCAGCAGTTATGGAGGACAGGGCACTGAAGCTTTCTTT. Encoded protein: CASSYGGQGTEAFF.

This chain joins TRBV5-1 and TRBJ1-1; D perhaps matches TRBD1 (5 bases). There are 15 residues in the CDR3. The ends were cut back, 0 bases at V and 1 base at J, with 10 bases in the middle. Per the germline V gene, CDR1 is SGHRS and CDR2 is YFSETQ. The CDR3, as DNA: TGCGCCAGCAGCTTGGGTGGGGGGTCGAACACTGAAGCTTTCTTT. Protein sequence: CASSLGGGSNTEAFF.

The chain is built from TRBV24-1 and TRBJ2-2; D possibly corresponds to TRBD1 (6 bases). V was cut by 3 bases and J by 4 bases, with 14 bases left in between. The CDR3 consists of 16 residues. Per germline, CDR1 KGHDR and CDR2 SFDVKD. The CDR3 here is CATSDAQTGSTGELFF. The CDR3 nucleotides read TGTGCCACCAGTGATGCCCAAACAGGGTCCACCGGGGAGCTGTTTTTT.

The chain has TRBV9 and TRBJ1-1; TRBD1 aligns across 8 bases. This CDR3 has 15 residues. V was pared by 2 bases and J by 4 bases, with 7 bases of the junction left unmatched. Germline CDR1 is SGDLS and CDR2 is YYNGEE. For the CDR3, the DNA is TGTGCCAGCAGCGTTACTTCCGGACAGGGCACTGAAGCTTTCTTT. It specifies CASSVTSGQGTEAFF. The full variable domain, completed using reference TRBV9 and TRBJ1-1, is DSGVTQTPKHLITATGQRVTLRCSPRSGDLSVYWYQQSLDQGLQFLIQYYNGEERAKGNILERFSAQQFPDLHSELNLSSLELGDSALYFCASSVTSGQGTEAFFGQGTRLTVV.

The J gene is TRBJ1-2, the V gene TRBV5-1; D gene uncertain. The V gene's germline CDR1 is SGHRS and CDR2 YFSETQ. CDR3 length: 14 residues. V lost 0 bases, J lost 8 bases, and 14 bases lay in between. The CDR3 region is CASSLVDPRSGYTF. The CDR3 bases are TGCGCCAGCAGCTTGGTTGACCCTAGGTCGGGCTACACCTTC.